This TCR beta chain derives from a study of T cell responses to AZD1222 COVID-19 vaccine. From germline, CDR1 is LGHDT and CDR2 YNNKEL (reference sequence). The V gene lost 1 base and the J gene lost 4 bases, with 10 bases spanning the gap. This CDR3 has 15 amino acids. Assay: immunoSEQ multiplex PCR; the TCRdb copy retains only in-frame clones and omits some. There are roughly 120,000 clones in the sample; roughly 88% occur only once, and approximately 15% lies in the top ten. The starting material was peripheral blood, obtained on day 0 of AZD1222 vaccination. The origin of this receptor is an adult in good health. The rearrangement links TRBV3-1 (or the pseudogene TRBV3-2) to TRBJ1-4; D not certain. The DNA for the CDR3 is TGTGCCAGCAGCCAAGTTACACTGATTAATGAAAAACTGTTTTTT. This encodes CASSQVTLINEKLFF.